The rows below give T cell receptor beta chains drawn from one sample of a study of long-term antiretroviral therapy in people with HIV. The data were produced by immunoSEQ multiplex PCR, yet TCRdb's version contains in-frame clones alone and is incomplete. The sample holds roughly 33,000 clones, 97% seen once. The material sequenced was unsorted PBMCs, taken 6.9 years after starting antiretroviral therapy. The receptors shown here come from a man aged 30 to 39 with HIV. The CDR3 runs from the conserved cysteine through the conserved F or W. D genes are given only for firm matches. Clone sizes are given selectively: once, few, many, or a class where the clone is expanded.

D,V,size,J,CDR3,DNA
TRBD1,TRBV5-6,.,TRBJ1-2,CASTTTGSSNYGYTF,TGTGCCAGTACAACGACAGGGAGCTCTAACTATGGCTACACCTTC
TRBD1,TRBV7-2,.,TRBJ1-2,CASRPGGYGYTF,TGTGCCAGCAGGCCAGGGGGCTATGGCTACACCTTC
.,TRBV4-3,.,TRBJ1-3,CASSQDKGGPGNTIYF,TGCGCCAGCAGCCAAGATAAGGGGGGGCCTGGAAACACCATATATTTT
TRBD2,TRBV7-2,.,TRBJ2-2,CASRIAGANTGELFF,TGTGCCAGCAGAATAGCGGGAGCGAACACCGGGGAGCTGTTTTTT
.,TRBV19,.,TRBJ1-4,CASTPSPGATNEKLFF,TGTGCCAGTACCCCCTCACCGGGAGCAACTAATGAAAAACTGTTTTTT
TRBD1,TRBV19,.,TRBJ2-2,CAGSTGAGGELFF,TGTGCCGGCTCTACAGGGGCTGGCGGGGAGCTGTTTTTT
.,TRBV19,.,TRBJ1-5,CASSIYSIWNQPQHF,TGTGCCAGTAGTATCTACAGTATCTGGAATCAGCCCCAGCATTTT
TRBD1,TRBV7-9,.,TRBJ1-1,CASTLGGQGGILEAFF,TGTGCCAGCACTTTAGGGGGACAGGGGGGGATACTTGAAGCTTTCTTT
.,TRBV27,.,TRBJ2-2,CASSLTRGVGTGELFF,TGTGCCAGCAGTTTAACGAGGGGGGTGGGCACCGGGGAGCTGTTTTTT
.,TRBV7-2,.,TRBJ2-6,CASSPPPTGANVLTF,TGTGCCAGCAGCCCACCTCCCACTGGGGCCAACGTCCTGACTTTC
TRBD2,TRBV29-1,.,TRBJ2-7,CSVERTSGTAGEQYF,TGCAGCGTTGAACGGACTAGCGGTACCGCCGGCGAGCAGTACTTC
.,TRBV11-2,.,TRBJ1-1,CASSPRVSRGTEAFF,TGTGCCAGCAGCCCTAGAGTCTCCAGGGGCACTGAAGCTTTCTTT
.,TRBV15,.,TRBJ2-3,CATRRSSSDTQYF,TGTGCCACCCGACGTAGTTCATCAGATACGCAGTATTTT
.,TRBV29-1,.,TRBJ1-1,CSVEERPGFF,TGCAGCGTTGAAGAGCGGCCGGGTTTCTTT
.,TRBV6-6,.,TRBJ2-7,CASSWDWGEEQYF,TGTGCCAGCAGTTGGGACTGGGGAGAAGAGCAGTACTTC
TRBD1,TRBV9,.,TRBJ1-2,CASSADRAYGYTF,TGTGCCAGCAGCGCCGACAGGGCCTATGGCTACACCTTC
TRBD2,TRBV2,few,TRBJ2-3,CASSELRTRLDTQYF,TGTGCCAGCAGCGAGTTACGGACTAGGCTAGATACGCAGTATTTT
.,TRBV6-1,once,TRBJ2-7,CASSASGGGAYEQYF,TGTGCCAGCAGTGCTTCAGGGGGGGGTGCCTACGAGCAGTACTTC
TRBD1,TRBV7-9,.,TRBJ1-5,CASSSGTGNQPQHF,TGTGCCAGCAGCTCCGGGACAGGGAATCAGCCCCAGCATTTT
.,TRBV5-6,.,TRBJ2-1,CASSLALHEQFF,TGTGCCAGCAGCTTGGCCCTTCATGAGCAGTTCTTC
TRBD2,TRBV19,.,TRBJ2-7,CASSGGVGEQYF,TGTGCCAGCAGCGGGGGAGTAGGCGAGCAGTACTTC
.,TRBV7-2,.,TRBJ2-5,CASSLGGGLETQYF,TGTGCCAGCAGCCTAGGGGGGGGGCTTGAGACCCAGTACTTC
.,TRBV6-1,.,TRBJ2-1,CASSEARPNNEQFF,TGTGCCAGCAGTGAAGCGCGGCCGAATAATGAGCAGTTCTTC
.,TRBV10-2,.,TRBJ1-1,CASSESRRVNTEAFF,TGCGCCAGCAGTGAGTCGAGGAGGGTGAACACTGAAGCTTTCTTT
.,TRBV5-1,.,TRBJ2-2,CASSGDAGELFF,TGCGCCAGCAGTGGGGACGCCGGGGAGCTGTTTTTT
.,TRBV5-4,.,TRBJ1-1,CASSFSSDTEAFF,TGTGCCAGCAGCTTTTCATCCGACACTGAAGCTTTCTTT
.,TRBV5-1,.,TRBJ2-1,CASSLAQWSDEQFF,TGCGCCAGCAGCTTGGCCCAGTGGAGTGATGAGCAGTTCTTC
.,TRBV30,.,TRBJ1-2,CAWRRRDYGYTF,TGTGCCTGGAGGAGACGGGACTATGGCTACACCTTC
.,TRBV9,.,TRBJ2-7,CASRAAGASYEQYF,TGTGCCAGCAGAGCAGCTGGGGCATCCTACGAGCAGTACTTC
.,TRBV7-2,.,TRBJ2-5,CASSTAPQETQYF,TGTGCCAGCAGCACAGCCCCCCAAGAGACCCAGTACTTC
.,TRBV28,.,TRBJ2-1,CASSFIGEYNEQFF,TGTGCCAGCAGTTTTATCGGGGAATACAATGAGCAGTTCTTC
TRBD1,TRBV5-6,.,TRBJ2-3,CASSLGGTGLPSTDTQYF,TGTGCCAGCAGCTTGGGAGGGACAGGCCTCCCTAGCACAGATACGCAGTATTTT